This is a list of T cell receptor beta chains from one sample in a study of beta chain features in type 1 diabetes. Libraries were prepared by immunoSEQ multiplex PCR; TCRdb keeps only in-frame clonotypes and omits some of them. Among about 220,000 clones listed, around 9.9% were seen once. Sample: central memory CD4+ T cells from blood. Receptors originate from a man between 18 and 35 years old in good health. Each CDR3 is given with its conserved first and last residue. D genes are given only for firm matches. Clone size is stated in some rows and not others, as once, few, many or a class when expanded.

v_gene: TRBV4-1; d_gene: TRBD1; abundance: -; j_gene: TRBJ2-1; CDR3nt: TGCGCCAGCAGCCCGGACAGGGGGGTAGGTAATGAGCAGTTCTTC; CDR3aa: CASSPDRGVGNEQFF
v_gene: TRBV5-1; d_gene: -; abundance: few; j_gene: TRBJ2-5; CDR3nt: TGCGCCAGCAGCTTTCAGGGAGAGACCCAGTACTTC; CDR3aa: CASSFQGETQYF
v_gene: TRBV5-4; d_gene: -; abundance: few; j_gene: TRBJ2-1; CDR3nt: TGTGCCAGCAGCTTGGTTGGAGGGAGTCCCTACAATGAGCAGTTCTTC; CDR3aa: CASSLVGGSPYNEQFF
v_gene: TRBV7-2; d_gene: -; abundance: few; j_gene: TRBJ2-7; CDR3nt: TGTGCCAGCAGCTTAGTTCGTACCTACGAGCAGTACTTC; CDR3aa: CASSLVRTYEQYF
v_gene: TRBV7-3; d_gene: TRBD1; abundance: few; j_gene: TRBJ2-1; CDR3nt: TGTGCCAGCAGCTTGGGACAGGGGTACAATGAGCAGTTCTTC; CDR3aa: CASSLGQGYNEQFF
v_gene: TRBV7-2; d_gene: -; abundance: -; j_gene: TRBJ1-5; CDR3nt: TGTGCCAGCAGCTTATACTACCAGCCCCAGCATTTT; CDR3aa: CASSLYYQPQHF
v_gene: TRBV2; d_gene: TRBD2; abundance: many; j_gene: TRBJ2-1; CDR3nt: TGTGCCAGCAGCCCAAGGACTAGTCTCAATGAGCAGTTCTTC; CDR3aa: CASSPRTSLNEQFF
v_gene: TRBV5-4; d_gene: -; abundance: few; j_gene: TRBJ2-3; CDR3nt: TGTGCCAGCAGCCTCGACAAAGGCACAGATACGCAGTATTTT; CDR3aa: CASSLDKGTDTQYF
v_gene: TRBV30; d_gene: -; abundance: -; j_gene: TRBJ1-5; CDR3nt: TGTGCCTGGAGTCGGGAATATAGCAATCAGCCCCAGCATTTT; CDR3aa: CAWSREYSNQPQHF
v_gene: TRBV2; d_gene: TRBD2; abundance: many; j_gene: TRBJ2-3; CDR3nt: TGTGCCAGCAGTTCTCGTTTTACTAGCGGGAGGGTGAATACGCAGTATTTT; CDR3aa: CASSSRFTSGRVNTQYF
v_gene: TRBV7-8; d_gene: -; abundance: -; j_gene: TRBJ2-7; CDR3nt: TGTGCCAGCAGCCGAAATATAGGGGAGAACTACGAGCAGTACTTC; CDR3aa: CASSRNIGENYEQYF
v_gene: TRBV29-1; d_gene: -; abundance: few; j_gene: TRBJ2-7; CDR3nt: TGCAGCGTTGACGGGATCGGCGAGCAGTACTTC; CDR3aa: CSVDGIGEQYF
v_gene: TRBV14; d_gene: -; abundance: few; j_gene: TRBJ2-5; CDR3nt: TGTGCCAGCAGCCGGGCCAGGGGGACCCAGTACTTC; CDR3aa: CASSRARGTQYF
v_gene: TRBV15; d_gene: TRBD2; abundance: -; j_gene: TRBJ2-2; CDR3nt: TGTGCCACCAGCAAAGACGGGAGGAGCACCGGGGAGCTGTTTTTT; CDR3aa: CATSKDGRSTGELFF
v_gene: TRBV27; d_gene: -; abundance: many; j_gene: TRBJ2-6; CDR3nt: TGTGCCAGCAGTTTACGGGCCACTGGTGCTGGGGCCAACGTCCTGACTTTC; CDR3aa: CASSLRATGAGANVLTF
v_gene: TRBV5-7; d_gene: -; abundance: few; j_gene: TRBJ2-1; CDR3nt: TGTGCCAGCAGTGACAGATACAATGAGCAGTTCTTC; CDR3aa: CASSDRYNEQFF
v_gene: TRBV7-9; d_gene: -; abundance: -; j_gene: TRBJ2-2; CDR3nt: TGTGCCAGCTTCCCTGGGGGGCCGAACACCGGGGAGCTGTTTTTT; CDR3aa: CASFPGGPNTGELFF
v_gene: TRBV6-6; d_gene: -; abundance: few; j_gene: TRBJ2-5; CDR3nt: TGTGCCAGCAGAAAGCAGGAGACCCAGTACTTC; CDR3aa: CASRKQETQYF
v_gene: TRBV28; d_gene: TRBD1; abundance: -; j_gene: TRBJ2-7; CDR3nt: TGTGCCAGCAGTTCACAGGGGCCCGAGCAGTACTTC; CDR3aa: CASSSQGPEQYF
v_gene: TRBV6-4; d_gene: TRBD1; abundance: few; j_gene: TRBJ2-1; CDR3nt: TGTGCCAGCAGTGACAGGGGGCGGCAGTTCTTC; CDR3aa: CASSDRGRQFF
v_gene: TRBV11-3; d_gene: TRBD2; abundance: few; j_gene: TRBJ2-7; CDR3nt: TGTGCCAGCAGCTCGACGGGGGGCTACGAGCAGTACTTC; CDR3aa: CASSSTGGYEQYF
v_gene: TRBV6-6; d_gene: TRBD2; abundance: -; j_gene: TRBJ2-7; CDR3nt: TGTGCCAGCAGTTACGGTGGACTAGAGGTCTACGAGCAGTACTTC; CDR3aa: CASSYGGLEVYEQYF
v_gene: TRBV4-1; d_gene: -; abundance: many; j_gene: TRBJ1-2; CDR3nt: TGCGCCAGCAGGGACGTGGGGCGCGGGTTGGGCTACACCTTC; CDR3aa: CASRDVGRGLGYTF
v_gene: TRBV5-1; d_gene: TRBD2; abundance: -; j_gene: TRBJ2-5; CDR3nt: TGCGCCAGCAGCTTTATTCTAGCGGGAGGCGAGGAGACCCAGTACTTC; CDR3aa: CASSFILAGGEETQYF
v_gene: TRBV12-5; d_gene: -; abundance: few; j_gene: TRBJ2-1; CDR3nt: TGTGCTAGTGGTCCCATAACAGAAAGGGCCTACAATGAGCAGTTCTTC; CDR3aa: CASGPITERAYNEQFF
v_gene: TRBV30; d_gene: -; abundance: -; j_gene: TRBJ2-4; CDR3nt: TGTGCCTGGAGTCAGTTCAATGGGGGAAACATTCAGTACTTC; CDR3aa: CAWSQFNGGNIQYF
v_gene: TRBV5-1; d_gene: -; abundance: -; j_gene: TRBJ2-1; CDR3nt: TGCGCCAGCAGCTTGAGGCCTCCCGCGAATGAGCAGTTCTTC; CDR3aa: CASSLRPPANEQFF
v_gene: TRBV7-8; d_gene: TRBD1; abundance: -; j_gene: TRBJ1-2; CDR3nt: TGTGCCAGCAGCCAATACAGGGGGCTGGACGGCTACACCTTC; CDR3aa: CASSQYRGLDGYTF
v_gene: TRBV11-2; d_gene: -; abundance: few; j_gene: TRBJ2-2; CDR3nt: TGTGCCAGCAGCTTTGGGGTTACCGGGGAGCTGTTTTTT; CDR3aa: CASSFGVTGELFF
v_gene: TRBV5-6; d_gene: TRBD1; abundance: few; j_gene: TRBJ2-7; CDR3nt: TGTGCCAGCACCCCGTACGGACAGGGGTCCTACGAGCAGTACTTC; CDR3aa: CASTPYGQGSYEQYF
v_gene: TRBV7-2; d_gene: TRBD1; abundance: -; j_gene: TRBJ1-5; CDR3nt: TGTGCCAGCAGCTTATCGGGACAGCTCAATCAGCCCCAGCATTTT; CDR3aa: CASSLSGQLNQPQHF
v_gene: TRBV7-9; d_gene: TRBD1; abundance: few; j_gene: TRBJ1-2; CDR3nt: TGTGCCAGCAGCCGACAGGGCGTCAGCTATGGCTACACCTTC; CDR3aa: CASSRQGVSYGYTF
v_gene: TRBV7-2; d_gene: TRBD1; abundance: -; j_gene: TRBJ2-7; CDR3nt: TGTGCCAGCAGCTTCGGACAGGGTAGCTACGAGCAGTACTTC; CDR3aa: CASSFGQGSYEQYF
v_gene: TRBV7-7; d_gene: -; abundance: -; j_gene: TRBJ2-1; CDR3nt: TGTGCCAGCAGCTTAGCTGGCCCCCTTTCCTACAATGAGCAGTTCTTC; CDR3aa: CASSLAGPLSYNEQFF
v_gene: TRBV4-3; d_gene: -; abundance: -; j_gene: TRBJ2-7; CDR3nt: TGCGCCAGCAGCTCCCGACTAGACGGAGAGCAGTACTTC; CDR3aa: CASSSRLDGEQYF
v_gene: TRBV2; d_gene: -; abundance: many; j_gene: TRBJ2-3; CDR3nt: TGTGCCAGCAGTTCACAGGGCAGCACAGATACGCAGTATTTT; CDR3aa: CASSSQGSTDTQYF
v_gene: TRBV25-1; d_gene: TRBD1; abundance: once; j_gene: TRBJ1-2; CDR3nt: TGTGCCAGCAGTGACCCCGGGACAGGGGGCGCCGACTATGGCTACACCTTC; CDR3aa: CASSDPGTGGADYGYTF
v_gene: TRBV6-6; d_gene: TRBD1; abundance: few; j_gene: TRBJ2-5; CDR3nt: TGTGCCAGCAGTGCTTTGAGAGGACAGGGAGAGACCCAGTACTTC; CDR3aa: CASSALRGQGETQYF
v_gene: TRBV29-1; d_gene: -; abundance: few; j_gene: TRBJ2-1; CDR3nt: TGCAGCGGGCAGAACAATGAGCAGTTCTTC; CDR3aa: CSGQNNEQFF
v_gene: TRBV2; d_gene: -; abundance: few; j_gene: TRBJ2-2; CDR3nt: TGTGCCAGCAGTGAAGAGCGGATGGGCACCGGGGAGCTGTTTTTT; CDR3aa: CASSEERMGTGELFF
v_gene: TRBV4-1; d_gene: -; abundance: -; j_gene: TRBJ1-2; CDR3nt: TGCGCCAGCAGCCAAGAGGTCAGGGGCGGTGGCTACACCTTC; CDR3aa: CASSQEVRGGGYTF